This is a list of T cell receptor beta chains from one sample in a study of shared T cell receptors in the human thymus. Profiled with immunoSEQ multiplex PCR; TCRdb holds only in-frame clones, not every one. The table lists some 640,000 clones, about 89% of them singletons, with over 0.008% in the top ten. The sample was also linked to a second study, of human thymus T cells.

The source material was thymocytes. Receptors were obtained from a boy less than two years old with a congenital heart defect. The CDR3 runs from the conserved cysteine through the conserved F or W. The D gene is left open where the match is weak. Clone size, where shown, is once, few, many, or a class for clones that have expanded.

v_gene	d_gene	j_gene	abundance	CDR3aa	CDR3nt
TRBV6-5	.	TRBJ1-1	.	CASSPPHGMNTEAFF	TGTGCCAGCAGCCCACCCCACGGGATGAACACTGAAGCTTTCTTT
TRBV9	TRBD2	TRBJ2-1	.	CASSVASGGARVNEQFF	TGTGCCAGCAGCGTTGCTAGCGGGGGGGCACGGGTCAATGAGCAGTTCTTC
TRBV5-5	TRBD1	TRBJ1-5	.	CASSLVQGAHQPQHF	TGTGCCAGCAGCTTGGTCCAGGGGGCCCATCAGCCCCAGCATTTT
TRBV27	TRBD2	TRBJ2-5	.	CASTPGGLAGGPLLETQYF	TGTGCCAGCACCCCCGGGGGACTAGCGGGAGGGCCATTATTGGAGACCCAGTACTTC
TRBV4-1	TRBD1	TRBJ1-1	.	CASSQSPGQETEAFF	TGCGCCAGCAGCCAAAGTCCGGGACAGGAGACTGAAGCTTTCTTT
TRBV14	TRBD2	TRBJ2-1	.	CASSQDSSVAGASGNEQFF	TGTGCCAGCAGCCAAGATTCAAGTGTAGCGGGAGCTTCGGGCAATGAGCAGTTCTTC
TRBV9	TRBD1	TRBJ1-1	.	CASSVTWTGKNTEAFF	TGTGCCAGCAGCGTGACCTGGACAGGGAAGAACACTGAAGCTTTCTTT
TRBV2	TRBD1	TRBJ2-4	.	CASSKPGQRRKLAKNIQYF	TGTGCCAGCAGTAAACCGGGACAGCGAAGAAAACTAGCCAAAAACATTCAGTACTTC
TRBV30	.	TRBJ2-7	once	CAWTSTGAGGEQYF	TGTGCCTGGACTTCGACTGGGGCCGGGGGCGAGCAGTACTTC
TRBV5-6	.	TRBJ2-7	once	CASSLSAGSVLHEQYF	TGTGCCAGCAGCTTGTCGGCGGGGAGTGTATTACACGAGCAGTACTTC
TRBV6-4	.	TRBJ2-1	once	CASTPTYSAGAPYNEQFF	TGTGCCAGCACCCCGACCTACAGCGCGGGGGCACCCTACAATGAGCAGTTCTTC
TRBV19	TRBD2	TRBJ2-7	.	CASSIVPAGVYEQYF	TGTGCCAGTAGTATTGTTCCAGCGGGAGTCTACGAGCAGTACTTC
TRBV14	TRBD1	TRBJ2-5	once	CASSQDRGRGITQETQYF	TGTGCCAGCAGCCAAGATCGGGGCAGGGGGATAACCCAAGAGACCCAGTACTTC
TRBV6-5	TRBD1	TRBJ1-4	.	CASRSLTGGGEKLFF	TGTGCCAGCAGAAGCCTAACAGGGGGAGGTGAAAAACTGTTTTTT
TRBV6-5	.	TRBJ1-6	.	CASSYSPAYNSPLHF	TGTGCCAGCAGTTACTCTCCAGCCTATAATTCACCCCTCCACTTT
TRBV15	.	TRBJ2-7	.	CATSRDTRQGGSYEQYF	TGTGCCACCAGCAGAGATACTCGACAGGGAGGATCCTACGAGCAGTACTTC
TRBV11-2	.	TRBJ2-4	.	CASSRQGLAAKNIQYF	TGTGCCAGCAGCCGTCAGGGGTTGGCGGCCAAAAACATTCAGTACTTC
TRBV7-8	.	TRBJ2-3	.	CASSLRETGTTDTQYF	TGTGCCAGCAGCTTAAGGGAAACAGGGACAACAGATACGCAGTATTTT
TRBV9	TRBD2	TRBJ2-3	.	CASSVVSGGNTDTQYF	TGTGCCAGCAGCGTAGTAAGCGGGGGGAACACAGATACGCAGTATTTT
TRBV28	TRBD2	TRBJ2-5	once	CASLTPGLAGGGGQETQYF	TGTGCCAGCCTCACCCCGGGACTAGCGGGGGGGGGCGGGCAAGAGACCCAGTACTTC
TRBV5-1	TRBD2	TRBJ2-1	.	CASSPIRTTSGGAGEQFF	TGCGCCAGCAGCCCCATACGGACAACTAGCGGGGGGGCCGGGGAGCAGTTCTTC
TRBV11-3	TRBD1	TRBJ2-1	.	CASSLSGTGTYNEQFF	TGTGCCAGCAGCCTGTCTGGGACAGGGACCTACAATGAGCAGTTCTTC
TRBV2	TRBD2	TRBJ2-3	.	CASCLAGNRAQYF	TGTGCCAGCTGTCTAGCGGGAAACCGGGCGCAGTATTTT
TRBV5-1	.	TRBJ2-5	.	CASSLVGSQETQYF	TGCGCCAGCAGCTTGGTGGGGAGCCAAGAGACCCAGTACTTC
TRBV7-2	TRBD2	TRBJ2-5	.	CASSLGAVGTSGIQETQYF	TGTGCCAGCAGCTTAGGGGCGGTCGGGACTAGCGGGATTCAAGAGACCCAGTACTTC
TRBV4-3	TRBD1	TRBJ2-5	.	CASSQPGQEIETQYF	TGCGCCAGCAGCCAACCGGGACAGGAAATAGAGACCCAGTACTTC
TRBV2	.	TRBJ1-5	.	CATSGPHDRSAQPQHF	TGTGCCACCAGCGGACCCCACGACAGGTCTGCGCAGCCCCAGCATTTT
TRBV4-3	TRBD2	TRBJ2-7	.	CASSPDSRTSIPSYEQYF	TGCGCCAGCAGCCCAGATAGCAGGACTAGCATTCCTTCCTACGAGCAGTACTTC
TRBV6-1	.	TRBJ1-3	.	CASSEALKLSGNTIYF	TGTGCCAGCAGTGAAGCGTTGAAACTCTCTGGAAACACCATATATTTT
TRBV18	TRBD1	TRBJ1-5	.	CASSDRENQPQHF	TGTGCCAGCTCTGACAGGGAAAATCAGCCCCAGCATTTT
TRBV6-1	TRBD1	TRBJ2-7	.	CASTRTGGQYEQYF	TGTGCCAGCACCCGGACAGGGGGGCAGTACGAGCAGTACTTC
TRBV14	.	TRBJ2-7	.	CASSQDHQLYEQYF	TGTGCCAGCAGCCAAGACCACCAACTCTACGAGCAGTACTTC
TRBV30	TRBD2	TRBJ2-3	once	CAWSESSGSCDTQYF	TGTGCCTGGAGTGAGTCTAGCGGGAGCTGTGATACGCAGTATTTT
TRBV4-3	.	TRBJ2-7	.	CASSQDRGNSYEQYF	TGCGCCAGCAGCCAAGATCGGGGGAACTCCTACGAGCAGTACTTC
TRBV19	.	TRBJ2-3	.	CASTSLGHDTDTQYF	TGTGCCAGTACGTCCCTTGGCCATGACACAGATACGCAGTATTTT
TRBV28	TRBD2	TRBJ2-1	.	CASISSMGTTYNEQFF	TGTGCCAGCATTAGTAGTATGGGGACTACCTACAATGAGCAGTTCTTC
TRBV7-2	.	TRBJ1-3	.	CASSPPGQGRSGNTIYF	TGTGCCAGCAGCCCCCCAGGGCAGGGCCGCTCTGGAAACACCATATATTTT
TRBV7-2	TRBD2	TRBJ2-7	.	CASSFTGTSAHRGAEQYF	TGTGCCAGCAGCTTTACCGGGACTAGCGCGCACCGTGGGGCCGAGCAGTACTTC
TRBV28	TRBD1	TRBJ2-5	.	CASSLQGMAETQYF	TGTGCCAGCAGTCTACAGGGGATGGCGGAGACCCAGTACTTC
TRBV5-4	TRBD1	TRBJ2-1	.	CASSSWEKHRGLVFYNEQFF	TGTGCCAGCAGCTCCTGGGAAAAGCACAGGGGGTTAGTCTTCTACAATGAGCAGTTCTTC
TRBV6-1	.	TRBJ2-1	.	CASSEQGWASYNEQFF	TGTGCCAGCAGTGAACAGGGGTGGGCCTCCTACAATGAGCAGTTCTTC
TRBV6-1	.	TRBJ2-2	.	CASVANTGELFF	TGTGCCAGTGTGGCTAACACCGGGGAGCTGTTTTTT
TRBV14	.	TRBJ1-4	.	CASSQDMENEKLFF	TGTGCCAGCAGCCAAGACATGGAGAATGAAAAACTGTTTTTT
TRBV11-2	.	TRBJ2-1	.	CASSPWGVNEQFF	TGTGCCAGCAGCCCCTGGGGGGTGAATGAGCAGTTCTTC
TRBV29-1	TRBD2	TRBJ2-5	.	CSVRGLAGIQETQYF	TGCAGCGTCCGAGGACTAGCGGGGATCCAAGAGACCCAGTACTTC
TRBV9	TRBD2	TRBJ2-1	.	CASRIRCGGYNEQFF	TGTGCCAGCAGAATAAGATGCGGGGGCTACAATGAGCAGTTCTTC
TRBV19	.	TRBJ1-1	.	CASSIDRAVSEAFF	TGTGCCAGTAGTATAGACAGGGCCGTATCCGAAGCTTTCTTT
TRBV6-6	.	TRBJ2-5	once	CASKGGSETQYF	TGTGCCAGCAAAGGGGGTTCGGAGACCCAGTACTTC
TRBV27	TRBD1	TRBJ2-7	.	CASRGQGDYEQYF	TGTGCCAGCAGAGGACAGGGTGACTACGAGCAGTACTTC
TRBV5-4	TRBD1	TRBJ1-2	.	CASSTTGGGYTF	TGTGCCAGCAGCACCACAGGGGGGGGCTACACCTTC
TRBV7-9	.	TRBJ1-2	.	CASSLVGGNGYTF	TGTGCCAGCAGCTTAGTAGGAGGGAATGGCTACACCTTC
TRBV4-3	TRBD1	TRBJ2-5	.	CASSQATFTPGRGQETQYF	TGCGCCAGCAGCCAGGCTACCTTCACTCCCGGCAGGGGGCAAGAGACCCAGTACTTC
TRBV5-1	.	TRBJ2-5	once	CASSHLAHQETQYF	TGCGCCAGCAGCCATTTGGCTCACCAAGAGACCCAGTACTTC
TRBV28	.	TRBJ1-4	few	CASSPGRIGATNEKLFF	TGTGCCAGCAGCCCTGGGAGGATTGGGGCAACTAATGAAAAACTGTTTTTT
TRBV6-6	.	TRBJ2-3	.	CASSPLASITDTQYF	TGTGCCAGCAGTCCCCTAGCGTCTATCACAGATACGCAGTATTTT
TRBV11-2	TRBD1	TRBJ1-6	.	CASSPWDRASSYNSPLHF	TGTGCCAGCAGCCCATGGGACAGGGCCAGCTCCTATAATTCACCCCTCCACTTT
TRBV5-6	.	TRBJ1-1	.	CASSRPLSGTEAFF	TGTGCCAGCAGCCGTCCCCTTAGTGGCACTGAAGCTTTCTTT
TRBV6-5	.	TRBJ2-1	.	CASSLVGGGNEQFF	TGTGCCAGCAGTTTAGTGGGAGGGGGCAATGAGCAGTTCTTC